Listed below are T cell receptor beta chains from one sample, sequenced in a study of siplizumab effects on memory and regulatory T cells. This table comes from immunoSEQ multiplex PCR, and its TCRdb copy is limited to in-frame clones, with some not included. Found here are 75,000 to 100,000 clones, roughly 94% of them singletons; the top ten hold 1% to 1.5%. The material sequenced was non-Treg CD4+ T cells sorted from blood. The source of these receptors is a human donor in good health. CDR3s include the opening cysteine and the closing phenylalanine or tryptophan. The D gene is left open where the match is weak. The size field is filled for only some rows; it gives once, few, many or a size class.

j_call: TRBJ2-5; cdr3_length: 14; clone_size: NA; d_call: NA; v_call: TRBV14; cdr3_aa: CASSQFRDLETQYF; cdr3_nt: TGTGCCAGCAGCCAATTCAGGGACTTAGAGACCCAGTACTTC
j_call: TRBJ2-7; cdr3_length: 11; clone_size: NA; d_call: NA; v_call: TRBV13; cdr3_aa: CASSLADEQYF; cdr3_nt: TGTGCCAGCAGCTTAGCGGACGAGCAGTACTTC
j_call: TRBJ1-1; cdr3_length: 14; clone_size: NA; d_call: TRBD1; v_call: TRBV6-5; cdr3_aa: CASVRTGSYTEAFF; cdr3_nt: TGTGCCAGCGTAAGGACAGGGTCGTACACTGAAGCTTTCTTT
j_call: TRBJ2-7; cdr3_length: 14; clone_size: NA; d_call: TRBD1; v_call: TRBV6-5; cdr3_aa: CASRRRKGQYEQYF; cdr3_nt: TGTGCCAGCAGACGCCGAAAGGGACAGTACGAGCAGTACTTC
j_call: TRBJ1-6; cdr3_length: 14; clone_size: NA; d_call: NA; v_call: TRBV2; cdr3_aa: CASRRQYYNSPLHF; cdr3_nt: TGTGCCAGCAGACGACAGTACTATAATTCACCCCTCCACTTT
j_call: TRBJ2-1; cdr3_length: 19; clone_size: NA; d_call: TRBD2; v_call: TRBV30; cdr3_aa: CAWGKGLAGVVMSSNEQFF; cdr3_nt: TGTGCCTGGGGAAAGGGACTAGCGGGAGTCGTTATGAGTTCGAATGAGCAGTTCTTC
j_call: TRBJ1-6; cdr3_length: 17; clone_size: NA; d_call: NA; v_call: TRBV5-1; cdr3_aa: CASSSLPRGVYNSPLHF; cdr3_nt: TGCGCCAGCAGCTCCCTTCCACGGGGGGTGTATAATTCACCCCTCCACTTT
j_call: TRBJ2-3; cdr3_length: 15; clone_size: NA; d_call: TRBD1; v_call: TRBV4-1; cdr3_aa: CASSLTRDRADTQYF; cdr3_nt: TGCGCCAGCAGCCTAACCCGGGACAGGGCAGATACGCAGTATTTT
j_call: TRBJ2-5; cdr3_length: 13; clone_size: NA; d_call: NA; v_call: TRBV25-1; cdr3_aa: CASSGLDQETQYF; cdr3_nt: TGTGCCAGCAGCGGACTTGACCAAGAGACCCAGTACTTC
j_call: TRBJ1-5; cdr3_length: 14; clone_size: NA; d_call: NA; v_call: TRBV19; cdr3_aa: CASRPYRENQPQHF; cdr3_nt: TGTGCCAGTAGACCGTACAGGGAGAATCAGCCCCAGCATTTT
j_call: TRBJ2-7; cdr3_length: 11; clone_size: NA; d_call: NA; v_call: TRBV20-1; cdr3_aa: CSATGGGEQYF; cdr3_nt: TGCAGTGCTACAGGGGGGGGCGAGCAGTACTTC
j_call: TRBJ1-3; cdr3_length: 15; clone_size: once; d_call: NA; v_call: TRBV28; cdr3_aa: CASSKIGTSGNTIYF; cdr3_nt: TGTGCCAGCAGCAAGATAGGGACCTCTGGAAACACCATATATTTT
j_call: TRBJ2-2; cdr3_length: 14; clone_size: once; d_call: NA; v_call: TRBV7-8; cdr3_aa: CASSLGTATGELFF; cdr3_nt: TGTGCCAGCAGCTTAGGCACTGCGACCGGGGAGCTGTTTTTT
j_call: TRBJ1-5; cdr3_length: 14; clone_size: NA; d_call: NA; v_call: TRBV4-1; cdr3_aa: CASSQLRGAKPQHF; cdr3_nt: TGCGCCAGCAGCCAGTTAAGGGGGGCGAAGCCCCAGCATTTT
j_call: TRBJ2-1; cdr3_length: 16; clone_size: NA; d_call: TRBD2; v_call: TRBV28; cdr3_aa: CASSRGGGGSYNEQFF; cdr3_nt: TGTGCCAGCAGCAGAGGCGGGGGGGGCTCCTACAATGAGCAGTTCTTC
j_call: TRBJ2-7; cdr3_length: 15; clone_size: NA; d_call: NA; v_call: TRBV4-1; cdr3_aa: CASSQDHRKGYEQYF; cdr3_nt: TGCGCCAGCAGCCAAGATCATAGGAAAGGCTACGAGCAGTACTTC
j_call: TRBJ1-2; cdr3_length: 12; clone_size: few; d_call: NA; v_call: TRBV28; cdr3_aa: CASSSPNYGYTF; cdr3_nt: TGTGCCAGCAGTTCCCCTAACTATGGCTACACCTTC
j_call: TRBJ2-7; cdr3_length: 15; clone_size: NA; d_call: NA; v_call: TRBV6-5; cdr3_aa: CASIKNWAGRSEQYF; cdr3_nt: TGTGCCAGCATCAAAAACTGGGCAGGAAGAAGCGAGCAGTACTTC
j_call: TRBJ2-2; cdr3_length: 15; clone_size: NA; d_call: NA; v_call: TRBV2; cdr3_aa: CASSEQGSPAGELFF; cdr3_nt: TGTGCCAGCAGTGAACAGGGATCCCCTGCCGGGGAGCTGTTTTTT
j_call: TRBJ2-3; cdr3_length: 15; clone_size: NA; d_call: TRBD2; v_call: TRBV6-5; cdr3_aa: CASSYSSGSGNTQYF; cdr3_nt: TGTGCCAGCAGTTACTCGAGCGGGAGTGGCAATACGCAGTATTTT
j_call: TRBJ2-7; cdr3_length: 12; clone_size: NA; d_call: NA; v_call: TRBV5-1; cdr3_aa: CASSLETYEQYF; cdr3_nt: TGCGCCAGCAGCTTGGAAACCTACGAGCAGTACTTC
j_call: TRBJ2-3; cdr3_length: 13; clone_size: NA; d_call: NA; v_call: TRBV10-1; cdr3_aa: CASSSRAADTQYF; cdr3_nt: TGCGCCAGCAGTTCGAGGGCGGCAGATACGCAGTATTTT
j_call: TRBJ1-2; cdr3_length: 13; clone_size: once; d_call: NA; v_call: TRBV6-1; cdr3_aa: CASSDGGLGGYTF; cdr3_nt: TGTGCCAGCAGTGATGGGGGTTTGGGTGGCTACACCTTC
j_call: TRBJ2-3; cdr3_length: 15; clone_size: NA; d_call: NA; v_call: TRBV18; cdr3_aa: CASSPHPPPTDTQYF; cdr3_nt: TGTGCCAGCTCACCACATCCGCCTCCCACAGATACGCAGTATTTT
j_call: TRBJ2-7; cdr3_length: 17; clone_size: NA; d_call: TRBD1; v_call: TRBV28; cdr3_aa: CASSSPADRAVSYEQYF; cdr3_nt: TGTGCCAGCAGTTCCCCTGCCGACAGGGCGGTATCCTACGAGCAGTACTTC